What follows describes a single TCR beta chain. Its antigen is not yet known. Base qualities were left out, and no much larger clone turns up one base away. The germline V gene encodes CDR1 SNHLY and CDR2 FYNNEI. There are 14 amino acids in the CDR3, from cysteine to phenylalanine inclusive. The sequence is cut down to CDR3 DNA, 42 bases in frame from base 1. V and J are truncated by 2 bases and 4 bases respectively, leaving an intervening sequence of 12 bases. Separate from the roughly 660-subject first cohort, the validation cohort of 90 to 150 subjects was the group to which the donors belonged. The sample is drawn from a study of cytomegalovirus exposure and HLA in healthy donors (dated by TCRdb to about 2017). Regarding the study in general: According to a later analysis, the approximately 120 validation repertoires were produced on the same platform as the roughly 720 repertoires of the first cohort. The study was designed to test whether signatures of past pathogen exposure could be identified by cataloging public T cell receptors. A separate validation cohort of roughly 120 different subjects was used in addition to the 666-subject first cohort. To predict cytomegalovirus infection status, the study brought together high-throughput TCR immunosequencing, statistical association of individual TCRs with disease status, and machine learning.

Results and caveats for the whole study, not just this receptor: A later analysis had no HLA typing for the validation cohort, so co-occurrence there was scored across all 130 or so repertoires. The authors suggested that the approach could potentially be generalized to other disease states and immunological phenotypes. The classifier was reported to diagnose cytomegalovirus status with high specificity and sensitivity in both the original cohort and the validation cohort. Three of the identified cytomegalovirus-associated TCR beta chains were confirmed in vitro to be specific for cytomegalovirus antigens. While some public TCRs were present in many individuals, most TCR sequences turned up only very rarely across donors. In a later analysis, TCRs clustered in the first cohort were found to also tend to co-occur in the roughly 130 validation repertoires, with approximately 94% of cluster scores above 0. The study listed 164 TCR beta chains as associated with cytomegalovirus.

The library was obtained by the immunoSEQ multiplex PCR assay. Per the source publication's procedure: A statistical classification framework was built to diagnose cytomegalovirus status from the catalog of TCR beta chain sequences. This is the immuneACCESS table as TCRdb keeps it, with only in-frame sequences that have V and J called. A part of the clones is gone; compared with another copy, unresolved V genes explain less than half, and the rest is unexplained. V, J and clone size were drawn from that table, and D and trimming were deduced from the DNA. Within this sample are 140,000 to 150,000 clones, with roughly 93% of them counted one time only. 1.8% of the sample is held by the ten biggest clonotypes.

Sequences were obtained from PBMCs. The receptor's source is a man between 18 and 29 years old in good health and CMV-seropositive. Recombination connected TRBV2 to TRBJ2-7, with a weak D call of TRBD2 (6 bases match). At the DNA level, the sequence is TGTGCCAGCAGTGAACCGGGAGTAATATACGAGCAGTACTTC. The translation is CASSEPGVIYEQYF.